This T cell receptor beta chain was sequenced for a study of blood T cell repertoires in COVID-19. Original handling: From reference gene primer amplification, estimates of nucleated cell counts were derived. TCRdb keeps only in-frame clones here, not all; method: immunoSEQ multiplex PCR. D and trimming come from the DNA, and the V and J calls and clone size come from that table. The sample lists 45,000 to 70,000 clones; around 79% were seen once. This receptor was taken from a woman in her forties or fifties with active or convalescent COVID-19. Sequenced input: peripheral blood.

CDR3 DNA: TGTGCCAGCAGGGGGGGGAGGCGGTACACTGAAGCTTTCTTT. This sequence encodes CASRGGRRYTEAFF. This chain connects TRBV2 to TRBJ1-1; D is perhaps TRBD1 (5 bases). Trimming shortened V by 6 bases and J by 3 bases, and 14 bases separated the two germline ends. This CDR3 is built from 14 residues. Germline lookup yields CDR1 SNHLY and CDR2 FYNNEI.